This T cell receptor beta chain was identified in a study of T-cell reconstitution after alpha-beta-depleted transplantation in children. Germline V gene data show CDR1 as SQVTM and CDR2 as ANQGSEA. V gave up 4 bases and J gave up 7 bases; unmatched junction bases: 5. CDR3 size: 14 residues. This clonotype came up many times. Preparation of the TCRbeta library was carried out with unique molecular identifiers. One entry per CDR3 protein, called by TCRdb with MiXCR from the PCR reads. The repertoire holds roughly 200,000 distinct CDR3 sequences, 11% seen once, with 28% in the top ten. V usage is TRBV29-1 and J usage is TRBJ2-1; TRBD2 matches at 12 bases. The receptor was derived from a child under two years old with acute myeloid leukemia, due to receive a stem cell transplant. This specimen was PBMCs, taken before TCRalphabeta/CD19-depleted stem cell transplant. The CDR3 spells CSVVVGTSGNEQFF. In DNA form, the CDR3 reads TGCAGCGTTGTAGTTGGGACTAGCGGGAATGAGCAGTTCTTC.